The rows below give T cell receptor beta chains drawn from one sample of a study of PD-1 blockade in classical Hodgkin lymphoma. Clones were sequenced by immunoSEQ multiplex PCR, and TCRdb holds only the in-frame ones, with some missing. This sample has 100,000 to 120,000 clones, with more than 70% found just once. The specimen was peripheral blood mononuclear cells (PBMCs), collected before the fourth cycle of nivolumab. The receptors originated from a human donor with classical Hodgkin lymphoma. CDR3s include the opening cysteine and the closing phenylalanine or tryptophan. D genes are given only for firm matches. Clone size is stated in some rows and not others, as once, few, many or a class when expanded.

cdr3_nt | cdr3_aa | cdr3_length | v_call | d_call | clone_size | j_call
TGTGCCAGCACCGGACCCCATCAGCCCCAGCATTTT | CASTGPHQPQHF | 12 | TRBV6-6 | NA | NA | TRBJ1-5
TGCGCCAGCAGCCAAGGGACACTCACAGATACGCAGTATTTT | CASSQGTLTDTQYF | 14 | TRBV4-1 | NA | few | TRBJ2-3
TGCGCCAGCAGCTTACAGGGGACCTACGAGCAGTACTTC | CASSLQGTYEQYF | 13 | TRBV5-1 | TRBD1 | NA | TRBJ2-7
TGTGCCAGCAGTCCCGGTGGGGTCTATGGCTACACCTTC | CASSPGGVYGYTF | 13 | TRBV6-5 | NA | NA | TRBJ1-2
TGTGCCAGTAGTATCCGAGGCAGTCAGCTAGCGGGAGTTGGAAATGAGCAGTTCTTC | CASSIRGSQLAGVGNEQFF | 19 | TRBV19 | TRBD2 | NA | TRBJ2-1
TGTGCCAGCAGTTTCGGCGGGGCTAATGAAAAACTGTTTTTT | CASSFGGANEKLFF | 14 | TRBV27 | NA | NA | TRBJ1-4
TGCGCCAGCAGCTTGGCATCAAGCTCTGGGGCCAACGTCCTGACTTTC | CASSLASSSGANVLTF | 16 | TRBV5-1 | NA | NA | TRBJ2-6
TGTGCCAGCAGCCCCAAACTAGCGGCCGGGGAGCTGTTTTTT | CASSPKLAAGELFF | 14 | TRBV5-4 | TRBD2 | NA | TRBJ2-2
TGTGCCAGCACCAACGCACCGTCTAGGTGGTATTTT | CASTNAPSRWYF | 12 | TRBV27 | NA | NA | TRBJ2-3
TGCGCCAGCAGCCCGGGACTCCCCGGGGAGCTGTTTTTT | CASSPGLPGELFF | 13 | TRBV4-1 | NA | NA | TRBJ2-2
TGTGCCAGCAGTCCTTCCACGGGTTACTATGGCTACACCTTC | CASSPSTGYYGYTF | 14 | TRBV28 | NA | once | TRBJ1-2
TGTGCCAGCATGAGGCCCCAGGGGACGGGCGAGCAGTACTTC | CASMRPQGTGEQYF | 14 | TRBV28 | NA | NA | TRBJ2-7